A selection of T cell receptor beta chains follows, all from one sample in a study of blood T cell repertoires in COVID-19. Produced via immunoSEQ multiplex PCR; TCRdb's table is partial and in-frame only. The table records approximately 230,000 clones, about 90% of them present only once. The source material was PBMCs or T cells enriched from blood (not recorded which). The receptors originated from a woman aged 50 to 60 with acute COVID-19. The CDR3 runs from the conserved cysteine through the conserved F or W. A D gene is named only where the DNA matches it firmly. Not every row has a clone size; where given, it reads once, few, many or a size class.

J gene	V gene	clone size	CDR3 length	D gene	CDR3 protein	CDR3 DNA
TRBJ2-5	TRBV6-2/TRBV6-3	once	15	TRBD2	CASSYRAGGKETQYF	TGTGCCAGCAGTTACAGAGCGGGAGGTAAAGAGACCCAGTACTTC
TRBJ1-2	TRBV19	NA	13	NA	CASSIDRTRDYTF	TGTGCCAGTAGTATAGATCGGACCCGGGACTACACCTTC
TRBJ1-2	TRBV6-5	NA	13	TRBD1	CASRDRGRDGYTF	TGTGCCAGCAGGGACAGGGGGCGGGACGGCTACACCTTC
TRBJ1-2	TRBV28	NA	12	NA	CASSWTVYGYTF	TGTGCCAGCAGTTGGACAGTGTATGGCTACACCTTC
TRBJ1-1	TRBV7-8	NA	15	TRBD1	CASSFFGQGNTEAFF	TGTGCCAGCAGCTTTTTTGGACAGGGGAACACTGAAGCTTTCTTT
TRBJ2-7	TRBV6-6	NA	16	TRBD1	CASSYSGQGRSYEQYF	TGTGCCAGCAGTTATTCGGGACAGGGGCGCTCCTACGAGCAGTACTTC
TRBJ2-5	TRBV28	NA	15	TRBD1	CASSQGQVRRETQYF	TGTGCCAGCAGTCAGGGACAGGTCCGGAGGGAGACCCAGTACTTC
TRBJ1-2	TRBV5-6	NA	17	TRBD1	CASSPTLTGGKNYGYTF	TGTGCCAGCAGCCCAACATTGACAGGGGGGAAAAACTATGGCTACACCTTC
TRBJ1-2	TRBV5-5	few	14	TRBD1	CASSPDRGLFGYTF	TGTGCCAGCAGCCCCGACAGGGGGCTATTTGGCTACACCTTC
TRBJ2-1	TRBV6-5	NA	14	TRBD2	CASSYGTSANEQFF	TGTGCCAGCAGTTACGGCACTAGCGCGAATGAGCAGTTCTTC
TRBJ1-6	TRBV14	NA	15	TRBD1	CASSRHQGDNSPLHF	TGTGCCAGCAGCCGGCACCAGGGGGACAATTCACCCCTCCACTTT
TRBJ2-7	TRBV4-1	NA	14	TRBD1	CASSHQQGEYEQYF	TGCGCCAGCAGCCATCAACAGGGGGAGTACGAGCAGTACTTC
TRBJ2-2	TRBV7-3	NA	19	TRBD2	CASSLRGLAGVGNTGELFF	TGTGCCAGCAGCTTAAGGGGACTAGCGGGAGTGGGGAACACCGGGGAGCTGTTTTTT
TRBJ2-5	TRBV7-2	NA	14	NA	CASSLAYTEETQYF	TGTGCCAGCAGCTTAGCGTATACTGAAGAGACCCAGTACTTC
TRBJ2-7	TRBV25-1	NA	15	TRBD1	CASSAYPGTGFEQYF	TGTGCCAGCAGTGCATATCCCGGGACAGGGTTCGAGCAGTACTTC
TRBJ2-1	TRBV4-1	NA	17	NA	CASSQRPQLASNNEQFF	TGCGCCAGCAGCCAACGCCCTCAGCTAGCGAGTAACAATGAGCAGTTCTTC